This TCR beta chain derives from a study of blood T cells in healthy people across ages. The use of a sample-barcoded 5' primer and a J-beta primer mix characterized a second PCR of roughly 7 to 12 cycles. Every molecule of cDNA carried a tag from a template-switch adaptor with 12 random nucleotides. TCRdb processed the 5' RACE reads anew with MiXCR; each CDR3 protein has one entry. The sample carries under 2,000,000 distinct CDR3 sequences, roughly 50% recorded once. Donors were healthy Caucasian individuals from Russia aged about 6 to 90. At least 7 million PBMCs were isolated per sample. Total RNA, at least 5.5 micrograms per sample, came from PBMCs. Sequenced: blood. This sequence originates from a middle-aged woman in good health.

The CDR3: CASSQDLYSNQPQHF. In nucleotides, the CDR3 is TGCGCCAGCAGCCAAGATCTTTATAGCAATCAGCCCCAGCATTTT. The rearrangement joins TRBV4-3 to TRBJ1-5; D is unclear. This CDR3 is 15 amino acids long. The V and J ends lost 0 bases and 0 bases respectively, with 6 bases between them. Germline CDR1 reads LGHNA; CDR2 reads YSLEER.